A selection of T cell receptor beta chains follows, all from one sample in a study of T cells in localized non-small cell lung cancer. Sequencing used immunoSEQ multiplex PCR; TCRdb keeps in-frame clones, though not all of them. The sample lists approximately 12,000 clones; over 70% were seen once. Sequenced here: peripheral blood, sampled before any cancer treatment. Receptor source: a male donor older than 55 with stage I lung adenocarcinoma. CDR3s include the opening cysteine and the closing phenylalanine or tryptophan. The D gene is left open where the match is weak. Expanded clones get a size class; other rows say once, few or many, or leave the size out.

.,TRBD1,TRBV18,TRBJ2-6,TGTGCCAGCTCAGTTGACAGGGCTGGGGCCAACGTCCTGACTTTC,CASSVDRAGANVLTF
.,.,TRBV7-3,TRBJ2-1,TGTGCCAGCAGCTTAGGGTTCGGGAGTTGGTTCTTC,CASSLGFGSWFF
.,.,TRBV28,TRBJ2-6,TGTGCCAGCAGTTCCGGTGGCGGGGCCAACGTCCTGACTTTC,CASSSGGGANVLTF
.,.,TRBV11-2,TRBJ2-3,TGTGCCAGCAGCTTTAGCCCCACAGATACGCAGTATTTT,CASSFSPTDTQYF
.,TRBD1,TRBV7-7,TRBJ1-2,TGTGCCAGCAACGACGGGACAGTATTTTTTGGCTACACCTTC,CASNDGTVFFGYTF
.,TRBD1,TRBV18,TRBJ1-1,TGTGCCAGCTCACCAGGGACAGGTAACGAAGCTTTCTTT,CASSPGTGNEAFF
.,TRBD2,TRBV6-6,TRBJ2-1,TGTGCCAGCAGCCACCAGACTAGCCGTAATGAGCAGTTCTTC,CASSHQTSRNEQFF
.,TRBD1,TRBV7-9,TRBJ2-6,TGTGCCAGCAGTCCCGGACAGGCTCACTCTGGGGCCAACGTCCTGACTTTC,CASSPGQAHSGANVLTF
.,.,TRBV11-3,TRBJ2-3,TGTGCCAGCAGCTTGCAGGGACCCACAGATACGCAGTATTTT,CASSLQGPTDTQYF
medium-sized,TRBD2,TRBV27,TRBJ2-3,TGTGCCAGCGGAACTAGCGGGAGTTGGTCAGATACGCAGTATTTT,CASGTSGSWSDTQYF
.,.,TRBV7-9,TRBJ2-1,TGTGCCAGCAGCTTCGGCGGTTTCTACAATGAGCAGTTCTTC,CASSFGGFYNEQFF